This T cell receptor beta chain was retrieved from a study of blood T cell repertoires in COVID-19. Study information: From T cells, B-cell-depleted T cells, or PBMCs came the material, which was cDNA or gDNA.

Measured with immunoSEQ multiplex PCR; TCRdb has only the in-frame clones, and not every one. The data hold over 250,000 clones, with roughly 86% observed a single time. The age range of participants was about 18 to 95 years, with residence in some 25 US areas. V trimming: 5 bases; J trimming: 4 bases; junction bases outside the gene matches: 2. CDR1 is SQVTM, CDR2 ANQGSEA, per germline. The CDR3 runs 12 residues. This clone was counted a few times. The TCR sequence derives from a woman between 18 and 29 years old who had recovered from COVID-19. The sequenced material came from PBMCs or T cells enriched from blood (not recorded which). V usage is TRBV29-1 and J usage is TRBJ1-2, with 9 bases fitting TRBD1. DNA of the CDR3: TGCAGCGTTCAGGACAGGGGCTATGGCTACACCTTC. This translates into CSVQDRGYGYTF.